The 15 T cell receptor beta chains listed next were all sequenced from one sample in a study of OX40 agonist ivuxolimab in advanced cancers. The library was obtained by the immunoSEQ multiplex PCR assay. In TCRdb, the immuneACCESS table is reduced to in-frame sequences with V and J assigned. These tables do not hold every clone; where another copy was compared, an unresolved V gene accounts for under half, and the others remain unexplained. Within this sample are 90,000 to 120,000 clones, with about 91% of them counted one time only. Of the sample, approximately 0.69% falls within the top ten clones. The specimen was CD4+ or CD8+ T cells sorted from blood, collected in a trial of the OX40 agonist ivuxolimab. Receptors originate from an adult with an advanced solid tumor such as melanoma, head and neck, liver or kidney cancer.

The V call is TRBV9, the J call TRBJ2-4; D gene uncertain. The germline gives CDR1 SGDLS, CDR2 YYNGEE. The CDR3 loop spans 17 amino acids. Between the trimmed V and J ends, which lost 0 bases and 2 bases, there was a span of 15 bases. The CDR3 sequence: CASSVGGQEVTKNIQYF. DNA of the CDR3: TGTGCCAGCAGCGTAGGTGGCCAAGAAGTGACCAAAAACATTCAGTACTTC.

For the CDR3, the DNA is TGTGCCAGCAGCTTGGCCTGGGGGGACGAGCAGTACTTC. Protein: CASSLAWGDEQYF. The chain joins TRBV5-5 to TRBJ2-7; D might be TRBD2 (6 bases). The CDR3 loop spans 13 amino acids. Trimming cost V 0 bases and J 5 bases, with 9 bases left between them. CDR1 is SGHKS, CDR2 YYEKEE, per germline (reference sequence).

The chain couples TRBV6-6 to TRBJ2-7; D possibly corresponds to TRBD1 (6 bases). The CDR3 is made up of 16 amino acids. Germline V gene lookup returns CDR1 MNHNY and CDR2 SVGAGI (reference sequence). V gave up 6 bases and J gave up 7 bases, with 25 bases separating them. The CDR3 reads CASSQVGGHNTGEQYF. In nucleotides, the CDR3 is TGTGCCAGCAGCCAGGTTGGGGGCCACAACACGGGAGAGCAGTACTTC.

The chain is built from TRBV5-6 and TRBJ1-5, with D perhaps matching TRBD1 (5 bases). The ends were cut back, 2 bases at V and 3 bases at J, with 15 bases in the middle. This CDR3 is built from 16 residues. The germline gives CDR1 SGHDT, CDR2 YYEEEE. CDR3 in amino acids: CASSFIGTDNNQPQHF. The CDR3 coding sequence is TGTGCCAGCAGCTTTATCGGGACGGACAACAATCAGCCCCAGCATTTT.

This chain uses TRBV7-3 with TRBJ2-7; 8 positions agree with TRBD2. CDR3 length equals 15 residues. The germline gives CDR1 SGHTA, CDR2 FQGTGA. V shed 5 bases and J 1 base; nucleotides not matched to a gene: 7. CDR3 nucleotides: TGTGCCAGCAGCCCGGGACTAGGAGTATCCTACGAGCAGTACTTC. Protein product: CASSPGLGVSYEQYF.

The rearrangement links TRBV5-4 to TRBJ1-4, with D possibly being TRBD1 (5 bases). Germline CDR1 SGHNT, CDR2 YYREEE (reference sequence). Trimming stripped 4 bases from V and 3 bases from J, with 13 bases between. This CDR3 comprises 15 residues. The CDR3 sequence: CASSLRGMANEKLFF. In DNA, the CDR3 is TGTGCCAGCAGCCTCCGGGGGATGGCTAATGAAAAACTGTTTTTT.

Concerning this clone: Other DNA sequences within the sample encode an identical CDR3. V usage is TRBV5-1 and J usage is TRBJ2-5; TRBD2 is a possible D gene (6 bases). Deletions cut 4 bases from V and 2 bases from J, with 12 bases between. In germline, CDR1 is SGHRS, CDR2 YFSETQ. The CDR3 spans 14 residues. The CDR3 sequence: CASSLRGGQETQYF. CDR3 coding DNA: TGCGCCAGCAGCCTCCGGGGAGGACAAGAGACCCAGTACTTC.

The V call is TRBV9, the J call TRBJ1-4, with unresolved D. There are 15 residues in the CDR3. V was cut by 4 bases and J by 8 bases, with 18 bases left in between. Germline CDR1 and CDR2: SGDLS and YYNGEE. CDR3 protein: CASSSDSHQGEKLFF. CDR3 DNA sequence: TGTGCCAGCAGCTCAGACTCACACCAAGGGGAAAAACTGTTTTTT.

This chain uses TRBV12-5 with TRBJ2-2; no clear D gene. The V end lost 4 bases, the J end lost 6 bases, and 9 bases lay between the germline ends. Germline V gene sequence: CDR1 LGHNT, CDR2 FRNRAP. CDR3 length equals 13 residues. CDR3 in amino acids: CASGYQGAGELFF. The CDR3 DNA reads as TGTGCTAGTGGTTATCAAGGTGCCGGGGAGCTGTTTTTT.

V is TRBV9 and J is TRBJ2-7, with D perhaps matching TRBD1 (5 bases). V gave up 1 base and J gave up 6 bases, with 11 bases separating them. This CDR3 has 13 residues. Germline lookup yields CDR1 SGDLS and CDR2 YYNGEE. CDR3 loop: CASSVQGSGEQYF. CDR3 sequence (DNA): TGTGCCAGCAGCGTACAGGGTTCAGGCGAGCAGTACTTC.

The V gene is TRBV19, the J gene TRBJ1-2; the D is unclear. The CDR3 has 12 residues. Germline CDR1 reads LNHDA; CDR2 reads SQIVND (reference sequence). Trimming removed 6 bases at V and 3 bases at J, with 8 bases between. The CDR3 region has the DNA TGTGCCAGTAGAGAGTCCGACTATGGCTACACCTTC. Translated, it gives CASRESDYGYTF. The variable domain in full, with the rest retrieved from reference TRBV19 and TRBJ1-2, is DGGITQSPKYLFRKEGQNVTLSCEQNLNHDAMYWYRQDPGQGLRLIYYSQIVNDFQKGDIAEGYSVSREKKESFPLTVTSAQKNPTAFYLCASRESDYGYTFGSGTRLTVV.

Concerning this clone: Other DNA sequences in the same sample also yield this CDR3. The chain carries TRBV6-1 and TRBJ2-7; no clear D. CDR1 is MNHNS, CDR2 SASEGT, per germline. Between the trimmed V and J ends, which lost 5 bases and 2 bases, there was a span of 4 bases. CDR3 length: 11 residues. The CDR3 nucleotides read TGTGCCAGCAGTTCCCCCTACGAGCAGTACTTC. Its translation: CASSSPYEQYF.

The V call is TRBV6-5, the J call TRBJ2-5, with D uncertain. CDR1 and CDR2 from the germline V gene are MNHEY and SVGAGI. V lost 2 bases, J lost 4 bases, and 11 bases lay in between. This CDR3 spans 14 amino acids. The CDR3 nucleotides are TGTGCCAGCAGTTACCCCCCGAGCCGAGAGACCCAGTACTTC. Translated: CASSYPPSRETQYF.

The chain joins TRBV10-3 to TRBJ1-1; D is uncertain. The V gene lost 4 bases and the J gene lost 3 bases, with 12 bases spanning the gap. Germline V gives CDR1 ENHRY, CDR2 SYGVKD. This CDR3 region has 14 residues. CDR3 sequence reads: CAISVISDYTEAFF. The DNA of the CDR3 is TGTGCCATCAGTGTCATTTCCGATTACACTGAAGCTTTCTTT.

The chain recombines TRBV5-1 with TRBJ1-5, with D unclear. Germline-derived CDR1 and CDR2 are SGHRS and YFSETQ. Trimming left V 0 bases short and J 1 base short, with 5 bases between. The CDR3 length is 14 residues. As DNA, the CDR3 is TGCGCCAGCAGCTTGGATAGCAGCAATCAGCCCCAGCATTTT. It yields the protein CASSLDSSNQPQHF. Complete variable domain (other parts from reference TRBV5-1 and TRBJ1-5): KAGVTQTPRYLIKTRGQQVTLSCSPISGHRSVSWYQQTPGQGLQFLFEYFSETQRNKGNFPGRFSGRQFSNSRSEMNVSTLELGDSALYLCASSLDSSNQPQHFGDGTRLSIL.